A selection of T cell receptor beta chains follows, all from one sample in a study of shared clonotypes between healthy human individuals. The data were produced by immunoSEQ multiplex PCR, yet TCRdb's version contains in-frame clones alone and is incomplete. The table has about 2.4 million clones, around nine tenths seen once. Sequenced material: naive CD4+ T cells sorted from blood. These receptors all stem from a man between 18 and 29 years old in good health. The CDR3 runs from the conserved cysteine through the conserved F or W. The D gene is left open where the match is weak. The size of a clone is reported for some rows only, either as once, few or many, or as a class for expanded clones.

d_call | j_call | clone_size | v_call | cdr3_nt | cdr3_aa
. | TRBJ2-3 | . | TRBV15 | TGTGCCACCAGCAGAAAGGGGGGGCGGACGCAGTATTTT | CATSRKGGRTQYF
TRBD2 | TRBJ2-7 | . | TRBV14 | TGTGCCAGCAGCAAATCTAGCGGGAGCTCCTACGAGCAGTACTTC | CASSKSSGSSYEQYF
TRBD1 | TRBJ2-7 | once | TRBV18 | TGTGCCAGCTCACCCTCACAGGGGACGATCCTGGACGAGCAGTACTTC | CASSPSQGTILDEQYF
. | TRBJ1-5 | . | TRBV27 | TGTGCCAGCAGTTTATTCAGCCCAGATCGGGTGAGGGTCAATCAGCCCCAGCATTTT | CASSLFSPDRVRVNQPQHF
. | TRBJ2-1 | . | TRBV5-5 | TGTGCCAGCAGCTGGACGGAGGGGCCTTACAATGAGCAGTTCTTC | CASSWTEGPYNEQFF
. | TRBJ2-2 | . | TRBV30 | TGTGCCTGGAGTGTACGGACCGGGGAGCTGTTTTTT | CAWSVRTGELFF
TRBD2 | TRBJ2-3 | . | TRBV4-3 | TGCGCCAGCAGCCAAGGGACTAGCGGGAGGGCCGTAGATACGCAGTATTTT | CASSQGTSGRAVDTQYF
. | TRBJ2-5 | . | TRBV7-9 | TGTGCCAGGAGGGTAGGGGCGGGCCTAGAGACCCAGTACTTC | CARRVGAGLETQYF
. | TRBJ1-6 | few | TRBV7-9 | TGTGCCAGCAGGGAGGGATCCGGTGGCCTCCACTTT | CASREGSGGLHF
TRBD2 | TRBJ2-5 | . | TRBV15 | TGTGCCACCAGCAGAGAACTACAGCGACTAGCGGGAGTCCAAGAGACCCAGTACTTC | CATSRELQRLAGVQETQYF
. | TRBJ1-6 | . | TRBV28 | TGTGCCAGCAGTGATAAGAGGGTGTTTGTTAATTCACCCCTCCACTTT | CASSDKRVFVNSPLHF
TRBD2 | TRBJ2-6 | few | TRBV19 | TGTGCCAGTAGCTCGGGACTAGTTGGGGCCAACGTCCTGACTTTC | CASSSGLVGANVLTF
TRBD2 | TRBJ2-1 | . | TRBV5-4 | TGTGCCAGCAGCTTGGCCCGGACTAGTGGCAATGAGCAGTTCTTC | CASSLARTSGNEQFF
TRBD1 | TRBJ1-1 | . | TRBV5-1 | TGCGCCAGCAGCTTCAGGCCAGGGGGGAACACTGAAGCTTTCTTT | CASSFRPGGNTEAFF
TRBD1 | TRBJ2-6 | . | TRBV5-1 | TGCGCCAGCAGCCCAGGGGGATCTGGGGCCAACGTCCTGACTTTC | CASSPGGSGANVLTF
. | TRBJ1-6 | . | TRBV7-3 | TGTGCCAGCAGCGTACAGGGAGGTGGTAATTCACCCCTCCACTTT | CASSVQGGGNSPLHF
TRBD1 | TRBJ1-2 | . | TRBV7-2 | TGTGCCAGCAGCTTGGCGGGACAGAACTATGGCTACACCTTC | CASSLAGQNYGYTF
. | TRBJ2-2 | . | TRBV11-2 | TGTGCCAGCAGCTTCCGACGGATTATTGGGGCCGGGGAGCTGTTTTTT | CASSFRRIIGAGELFF
. | TRBJ1-2 | . | TRBV7-2 | TGTGCCAGCAGCTCGACAGTCAACTATGGCTACACCTTC | CASSSTVNYGYTF
. | TRBJ2-5 | . | TRBV13 | TGTGCCAGCAGCCGACAAGAGACCCAGTACTTC | CASSRQETQYF
. | TRBJ2-3 | . | TRBV7-3 | TGTGCCAGCAGCCAAAGCGGCGCGGGAGATACGCAGTATTTT | CASSQSGAGDTQYF
TRBD2 | TRBJ2-1 | . | TRBV10-1 | TGCGCCAGCAGTGAAGTTTCGAGCGGGAGTGTGAATGAGCAGTTCTTC | CASSEVSSGSVNEQFF
. | TRBJ2-2 | . | TRBV7-9 | TGTGCCAGCAGTGCGGACGGGTACACCGGGGAGCTGTTTTTT | CASSADGYTGELFF
. | TRBJ2-1 | . | TRBV6-1 | TGTGCCAGCAGTGAATGGGGGTATGACAATGAGCAGTTCTTC | CASSEWGYDNEQFF
. | TRBJ2-3 | . | TRBV2 | TGTGCCAGCAAGCTCGCCTTCACAGATACGCAGTATTTT | CASKLAFTDTQYF
TRBD1 | TRBJ1-1 | . | TRBV18 | TGTGCCAGCTCACCACGAAGGACAGGTGAAGCTTTCTTT | CASSPRRTGEAFF
TRBD2 | TRBJ2-3 | . | TRBV4-3 | TGCGCCAGCAGGGTGGAACTAGCGGCGAGCACAGATACGCAGTATTTT | CASRVELAASTDTQYF
TRBD1 | TRBJ2-7 | . | TRBV4-1 | TGCGCCAGCAGCCAAGGGACAGGTACTAGGTACGAGCAGTACTTC | CASSQGTGTRYEQYF
. | TRBJ2-2 | . | TRBV19 | TGTGCCAGTAGTATATCTATCAACACCGGGGAGCTGTTTTTT | CASSISINTGELFF
TRBD2 | TRBJ2-3 | . | TRBV30 | TGTGCCTGGAGTGTGGGCGGGGGGTCAGATACGCAGTATTTT | CAWSVGGGSDTQYF
TRBD2 | TRBJ2-3 | . | TRBV4-3 | TGCGCCAGCAGCCAAGAAGGTCTAGCGGGAGCTCCAGATACGCAGTATTTT | CASSQEGLAGAPDTQYF
. | TRBJ2-7 | . | TRBV5-1 | TGCGCCAGCAGCCCCGGGACCGCCGAAAGCGAGCAGTACTTC | CASSPGTAESEQYF
TRBD2 | TRBJ2-4 | . | TRBV7-2 | TGTGCCAGCAGCTCCAAGGGACTAGCGGGACTAAAAAACATTCAGTACTTC | CASSSKGLAGLKNIQYF